A selection of T cell receptor beta chains follows, all from one sample in a study of blood T cell repertoires in COVID-19. Method: immunoSEQ multiplex PCR; TCRdb's copy keeps in-frame clones and lacks some. The data show 200,000 or so clones, about 87% seen once. Material for sequencing was peripheral blood. The receptors originated from a man aged 70-80 years with acute or convalescent COVID-19. The CDR3 runs from the conserved cysteine through the conserved F or W. A D gene is named only where the DNA matches it firmly. Expanded clones are given a class, and other clones once, few, many or no size at all.

V gene: TRBV7-9; clone size: NA; D gene: TRBD1; J gene: TRBJ2-3; CDR3 DNA: TGTGCCAGCAGAAGACAGGGGGCAGATACGCAGTATTTT; CDR3 protein: CASRRQGADTQYF
V gene: TRBV9; clone size: NA; D gene: TRBD2; J gene: TRBJ2-5; CDR3 DNA: TGTGCCAGCAGCGAGGGACTAGCGGGGAGTTTCCAAGAGACCCAGTACTTC; CDR3 protein: CASSEGLAGSFQETQYF
V gene: TRBV11-2; clone size: NA; D gene: NA; J gene: TRBJ2-7; CDR3 DNA: TGTGCCAGCAGCTTAGATTATGCGCCCAACTACGAGCAGTACTTC; CDR3 protein: CASSLDYAPNYEQYF
V gene: TRBV11-2; clone size: NA; D gene: NA; J gene: TRBJ2-1; CDR3 DNA: TGTGCCAGCAGCTTAGATGGGATTGGGGACACCGGCTACAATGAGCAGTTCTTC; CDR3 protein: CASSLDGIGDTGYNEQFF
V gene: TRBV28; clone size: NA; D gene: TRBD2; J gene: TRBJ2-2; CDR3 DNA: TGTGCCAGCAGCGCTAGCGGGCCCACCGGGGAGCTGTTTTTT; CDR3 protein: CASSASGPTGELFF
V gene: TRBV7-2; clone size: NA; D gene: NA; J gene: TRBJ1-3; CDR3 DNA: TGTGCCAGCAGCTTAGGGGCTTCGGGAAACACCATATATTTT; CDR3 protein: CASSLGASGNTIYF
V gene: TRBV11-3; clone size: once; D gene: TRBD1; J gene: TRBJ1-1; CDR3 DNA: TGTGCCAGCAGCTCAGGGGGCTCTGAAGCTTTCTTT; CDR3 protein: CASSSGGSEAFF
V gene: TRBV5-1; clone size: NA; D gene: NA; J gene: TRBJ1-4; CDR3 DNA: TGCGCCAGCAGTATTGCAGGGATAGAAAAAGAAAAACTGTTTTTT; CDR3 protein: CASSIAGIEKEKLFF
V gene: TRBV19; clone size: NA; D gene: NA; J gene: TRBJ2-1; CDR3 DNA: TGTGCCAGTAGCGCCACCGGGGAGGTGTTCTTC; CDR3 protein: CASSATGEVFF
V gene: TRBV21-1; clone size: NA; D gene: NA; J gene: TRBJ1-1; CDR3 DNA: TGTGCCAGCAGCAAAGTGAGGGGGCGCGGCACTGAAGCTTTCTTT; CDR3 protein: CASSKVRGRGTEAFF
V gene: TRBV2; clone size: NA; D gene: NA; J gene: TRBJ2-5; CDR3 DNA: TGTGCCAGCAGTCCAGCAGGGGATGGATCGGAGACCCAGTACTTC; CDR3 protein: CASSPAGDGSETQYF
V gene: TRBV4-2; clone size: NA; D gene: NA; J gene: TRBJ1-2; CDR3 DNA: TGTGCCAGCAGCCAATCAACAGAGAACTATGGCTACACCTTC; CDR3 protein: CASSQSTENYGYTF
V gene: TRBV6-4; clone size: NA; D gene: TRBD1; J gene: TRBJ2-3; CDR3 DNA: TGTGCCAGCAGGCGACAGGGAGTGGGCACAGATACGCAGTATTTT; CDR3 protein: CASRRQGVGTDTQYF
V gene: TRBV11-1; clone size: NA; D gene: NA; J gene: TRBJ2-1; CDR3 DNA: TGTGCCAGCAGAACGGGAGCGGTCAATGAGCAGTTCTTC; CDR3 protein: CASRTGAVNEQFF
V gene: TRBV7-2; clone size: NA; D gene: TRBD2; J gene: TRBJ2-7; CDR3 DNA: TGTGCCAGCAGCTCAGATAGCGGGAACCCGTTTGAGCAGTACTTC; CDR3 protein: CASSSDSGNPFEQYF
V gene: TRBV7-3; clone size: NA; D gene: TRBD2; J gene: TRBJ2-3; CDR3 DNA: TGTGCCAGCAGCTTAATGGCCTCTAGCGGGAGTGTGGCAGATACGCAGTATTTT; CDR3 protein: CASSLMASSGSVADTQYF
V gene: TRBV9; clone size: NA; D gene: NA; J gene: TRBJ2-2; CDR3 DNA: TGTGCCAGCAGCGCCAGGGGTACCGGGGAGCTGTTTTTT; CDR3 protein: CASSARGTGELFF
V gene: TRBV2; clone size: NA; D gene: NA; J gene: TRBJ2-3; CDR3 DNA: TGTGCCAGCAACCGTTTAGCCAGCCCCGAAGATACGCAGTATTTT; CDR3 protein: CASNRLASPEDTQYF
V gene: TRBV3-1/TRBV3-2; clone size: NA; D gene: NA; J gene: TRBJ1-2; CDR3 DNA: TGTGCCAGCAGCCAAGTGGCGGACAGATACACCTTC; CDR3 protein: CASSQVADRYTF
V gene: TRBV30; clone size: NA; D gene: NA; J gene: TRBJ2-2; CDR3 DNA: TGTGCCTGGAGTGGTGGGTCATATCGGGGTGCCGGGGAGCTGTTTTTT; CDR3 protein: CAWSGGSYRGAGELFF
V gene: TRBV7-2; clone size: NA; D gene: TRBD2; J gene: TRBJ2-4; CDR3 DNA: TGTGCCAGCAGCCCGGGACTACGGAACATTCAGTACTTC; CDR3 protein: CASSPGLRNIQYF
V gene: TRBV19; clone size: NA; D gene: TRBD1; J gene: TRBJ2-5; CDR3 DNA: TGTGCCAGTAGGGAGACAGGGAGTAGAGAGACCCAGTACTTC; CDR3 protein: CASRETGSRETQYF
V gene: TRBV9; clone size: NA; D gene: TRBD1; J gene: TRBJ2-1; CDR3 DNA: TGTGCCAGCAGCCCGGGGGACAGGGGCTACAATGAGCAGTTCTTC; CDR3 protein: CASSPGDRGYNEQFF
V gene: TRBV6-6; clone size: once; D gene: TRBD1; J gene: TRBJ2-1; CDR3 DNA: TGTGCCAGCAGCAACAGGGGGCGATCCTACAATGAGCAGTTCTTC; CDR3 protein: CASSNRGRSYNEQFF
V gene: TRBV28; clone size: NA; D gene: NA; J gene: TRBJ2-7; CDR3 DNA: TGTGCCAGCAACCAGCGGAGGGTCCCCTACGAGCAGTACTTC; CDR3 protein: CASNQRRVPYEQYF
V gene: TRBV6-2/TRBV6-3; clone size: NA; D gene: NA; J gene: TRBJ2-1; CDR3 DNA: TGTGCCAGCAGTTTATCTCTAGGGGCCTCCTATGAGCAGTTCTTC; CDR3 protein: CASSLSLGASYEQFF
V gene: TRBV2; clone size: NA; D gene: NA; J gene: TRBJ1-3; CDR3 DNA: TGTGCCAGCAGTCAGGGAATAGGAAACACCATATATTTT; CDR3 protein: CASSQGIGNTIYF
V gene: TRBV4-2; clone size: NA; D gene: NA; J gene: TRBJ2-5; CDR3 DNA: TGTGCCAGCAGCCAAGATCGTGAAGAGACCCAGTACTTC; CDR3 protein: CASSQDREETQYF
V gene: TRBV4-1; clone size: NA; D gene: TRBD1; J gene: TRBJ2-7; CDR3 DNA: TGCGCCAGCAGCCAAGATGGGACCAGACAGGGGATTGGGCCCTCCTACGAGCAGTACTTC; CDR3 protein: CASSQDGTRQGIGPSYEQYF
V gene: TRBV7-2; clone size: few; D gene: NA; J gene: TRBJ1-1; CDR3 DNA: TGTGCCAGCAGCGTTGACAGAAACACTGAAGCTTTCTTT; CDR3 protein: CASSVDRNTEAFF